The sequence of this TCR beta chain was determined in a study of shared clonotypes between healthy human individuals. CD45RO-negative, CCR7-positively selected cells formed the naive CD8 fraction, excluding terminally differentiated effector memory CD45RA+ cells. On this clone: In the same sample, other DNA sequences code for this CDR3.

The protocol was immunoSEQ multiplex PCR, while the TCRdb copy is restricted to in-frame clones and leaves out a portion. The table shows about 610,000 clones, with 95% to 96% occurring only once. CDR1 and CDR2 from the germline V gene are MDHEN and SYDVKM. Unmatched junction bases numbered 2, after V lost 3 bases and J lost 4 bases. The CDR3 has 15 amino acids. The V gene is TRBV28, the J gene TRBJ2-2; 10 bases align to TRBD2. The source is a woman aged 30 to 39 in good health. The specimen sequenced was naive CD8+ T cells sorted from blood. The DNA of the CDR3 is TGTGCCAGCAGTTTGCTAGCGGGAGTCACCGGGGAGCTGTTTTTT. It specifies CASSLLAGVTGELFF.